Presented here are 30 T cell receptor beta chains from one specimen sequenced in a study of CD8 T cells in Susac syndrome. RNA totalling about 0.5 to 1 ug underwent reverse transcription with random hexamers. TCRdb reprocessed the immunoSEQ multiplex PCR reads with MiXCR, giving one entry per CDR3 protein. The sample lists 150,000 to 200,000 distinct CDR3 sequences, 90% to 95% occurring once. Material for sequencing was CD4+ T cells from PBMCs. These receptors all come from a human donor with Susac syndrome.

A few counts support this clonotype. The chain has TRBV12-3 or TRBV12-4 and TRBJ2-6; TRBD1 might be the D (5 bases). V dropped 6 bases and J dropped 0 bases, with 9 bases sitting between them. The CDR3 is 15 amino acids. The CDR3 DNA sequence: TGTGCCAGCAGGATAACAGGCTCTGGGGCCAACGTCCTGACTTTC. Its translation: CASRITGSGANVLTF.

V gene TRBV27 combines with J gene TRBJ2-3; 7 bases fit TRBD2. The CDR3 runs to 14 residues. V lost 11 bases to trimming and J lost 1 base; unmatched junction nucleotides: 9. Per the germline V gene, CDR1 is MNHEY and CDR2 is SMNVEV (reference sequence). CDR3 coding DNA: TGTGCCCCTAGGGAGGGGTCGGGCACAGATACGCAGTATTTT. Translation: CAPREGSGTDTQYF.

This clonotype was seen more than once but under ten times. V is TRBV28 and J is TRBJ2-7; D is undetermined. The germline gives CDR1 MDHEN, CDR2 SYDVKM. The CDR3 is made up of 11 amino acids. V gave up 5 bases and J gave up 4 bases, with 6 bases separating them. CDR3 amino acids: CASSPGYEQYF. DNA for the CDR3: TGTGCCAGCAGTCCCGGGTACGAGCAGTACTTC.

Comments on this clonotype: Relative to the germline gene, one junction end is altered; a read error may explain this. The rearrangement joins TRBV11-2 to TRBJ2-7; maybe TRBD2 (6 bases). From germline, CDR1 is SGHAT and CDR2 FQNNGV. CDR3 length: 12 residues. The CDR3 DNA reads TGCTGCACGGGGAGGACCCCCTACGAGCAGTACTTC. Translating gives CCTGRTPYEQYF. The complete variable domain, with remaining parts taken from reference TRBV11-2 and TRBJ2-7, reads EAGVAQSPRYKIIEKRQSVAFWCNPISGHATLYWYQQILGQGPKLLIQFQNNGVVDDSQLPKDRFSAERLKGVDSTLKIQPAKLEDSAVYLCCTGRTPYEQYFGPGTRLTVT.

The rearrangement links TRBV3-1 to TRBJ1-4, with a tentative D call TRBD1 (6 bases). V lost 1 base, J lost 7 bases, and 13 bases lay in between. The germline CDR1 and CDR2 sequences are LGHDT and YNNKEL (reference sequence). There are 15 residues in the CDR3. The CDR3 region is CASSQALGGGEKLFF. CDR3 DNA: TGTGCCAGCAGCCAAGCTCTAGGGGGAGGTGAAAAACTGTTTTTT. Supplemented by reference TRBV3-1 and TRBJ1-4, the full variable domain reads DTAVSQTPKYLVTQMGNDKSIKCEQNLGHDTMYWYKQDSKKFLKIMFSYNNKELIINETVPNRFSPKSPDKAHLNLHINSLELGDSAVYFCASSQALGGGEKLFFGSGTQLSVL.

The genes are TRBV7-6 and TRBJ1-6; the D is unclear. V was trimmed by 1 base and J by 7 bases, leaving 11 bases between them. Per germline, CDR1 SGHVS and CDR2 FNYEAQ. This CDR3 region has 15 residues. The chain's CDR3 is CASSLGQSGNSPLHF. The CDR3 region has the DNA TGTGCCAGCAGCTTAGGGCAGAGTGGCAATTCACCCCTCCACTTT. Complete variable domain (other parts from reference TRBV7-6 and TRBJ1-6): GAGVSQSPRYKVTKRGQDVALRCDPISGHVSLYWYRQALGQGPEFLTYFNYEAQQDKSGLPNDRFSAERPEGSISTLTIQRTEQRDSAMYRCASSLGQSGNSPLHFGNGTRLTVT.

The chain uses TRBV7-2 and TRBJ1-2, with a tentative D call TRBD1 (5 bases). The germline V gene has CDR1 SGHTA and CDR2 FQGNSA. V was trimmed by 1 base and J by 7 bases, leaving 13 bases between them. The CDR3 totals 14 residues. Here the CDR3 reads CASSLGTSLPGYTF. The DNA for the CDR3 is TGTGCCAGCAGCTTAGGGACAAGCCTCCCTGGCTACACCTTC.

This chain uses TRBV15 with TRBJ1-1; unclear D gene. The CDR3 spans 15 residues. Germline V gene sequence: CDR1 LNHNV, CDR2 YYDKDF (reference sequence). The germline V and J ends were trimmed by 0 bases and 4 bases, with 12 bases remaining between them. The CDR3 DNA is TGTGCCACCAGCAGAGATCGGCTGGCAGTCACTGAAGCTTTCTTT. Translation gives CATSRDRLAVTEAFF.

V is TRBV5-4 and J is TRBJ1-1, with D unresolved. The V gene lost 0 bases and the J gene lost 1 base, with 7 bases spanning the gap. This CDR3 comprises 14 residues. Germline values: CDR1 SGHNT, CDR2 YYREEE (reference sequence). The CDR3: CASSLVGSNTEAFF. The DNA for the CDR3 is TGTGCCAGCAGCTTGGTGGGGTCGAACACTGAAGCTTTCTTT. The complete variable domain, with remaining parts taken from reference TRBV5-4 and TRBJ1-1, reads ETGVTQSPTHLIKTRGQQVTLRCSSQSGHNTVSWYQQALGQGPQFIFQYYREEENGRGNFPPRFSGLQFPNYSSELNVNALELDDSALYLCASSLVGSNTEAFFGQGTRLTVV.

The chain combines TRBV7-9 with TRBJ2-1; perhaps TRBD2 as D (5 bases). This CDR3 contains 14 residues. Looked up from germline, CDR1 is SEHNR and CDR2 is FQNEAQ (reference sequence). The V end was cut by 6 bases, the J end by 6 bases, with 15 bases between. The CDR3 DNA reads TGTGCCAGCAGAAGAGGGCGGGCCTTCAATGAGCAGTTCTTC. It specifies CASRRGRAFNEQFF.

The chain joins TRBV12-3 or TRBV12-4 to TRBJ2-7, with D perhaps TRBD1 (5 bases). Trimming took 1 base from V and 4 from J, leaving 11 bases between them. This CDR3 is built from 14 residues. Written as DNA, the CDR3 is TGTGCCAGCAGTTTAGAAATAGGGGTTTACGAGCAGTACTTC. Its translation is CASSLEIGVYEQYF.

The rearrangement joins TRBV20-1 to TRBJ2-7; D may match TRBD1 or TRBD2 (9 bases each). Germline CDR1 DFQATT, CDR2 SNEGSKA (reference sequence). CDR3 length: 19 amino acids. V gave up 6 bases and J gave up 1 base, with 31 bases separating them. CDR3: CSASGGHGTGSLGSYEQYF. Written as DNA, the CDR3 is TGCAGTGCCAGCGGGGGGCATGGGACAGGGTCTCTAGGTTCCTACGAGCAGTACTTC.

The genes are TRBV7-9 and TRBJ2-5; 12 positions match TRBD1. This CDR3 is 15 amino acids long. V was clipped by 7 bases and J by 5 bases; unmatched bases: 8. Germline V lookup: CDR1 SEHNR, CDR2 FQNEAQ (reference sequence). The CDR3 here is CASTYGTGGLETQYF. The CDR3 DNA follows: TGTGCCAGCACCTACGGGACAGGGGGCTTGGAGACCCAGTACTTC.

The gene calls are TRBV6-5 and TRBJ1-2, with D possibly TRBD1 on 6 matching bases. The germline V gene has CDR1 MNHEY and CDR2 SVGAGI. The CDR3 has 13 residues. Trimming removed 9 bases from V and 8 bases from J, with 19 bases in between. In nucleotides, the CDR3 is TGTGCCAGTACCTCTAGCAGGGGCCGCGGCTACACCTTC. Protein sequence: CASTSSRGRGYTF.

In nucleotides, the CDR3 is TGTGCCAGCAGTCTGAGGACATCGGGCGATTCACCCCTCCACTTT. Translated: CASSLRTSGDSPLHF. V gene TRBV2 combines with J gene TRBJ1-6; weak D call: TRBD1 (5 bases). The V gene lost 5 bases and the J gene lost 8 bases, with 16 bases spanning the gap. The germline V gene encodes CDR1 SNHLY and CDR2 FYNNEI. The CDR3 consists of 15 residues. Complete variable domain (other parts from reference TRBV2 and TRBJ1-6): EPEVTQTPSHQVTQMGQEVILRCVPISNHLYFYWYRQILGQKVEFLVSFYNNEISEKSEIFDDQFSVERPDGSNFTLKIRSTKLEDSAMYFCASSLRTSGDSPLHFGNGTRLTVT.

This chain uses TRBV20-1 with TRBJ2-7; no definite D call. The CDR3 consists of 14 residues. Trimming removed 3 bases at V and 2 bases at J, with 14 bases between. CDR1 DFQATT and CDR2 SNEGSKA come from the germline V gene (reference sequence). CDR3 sequence (DNA): TGCAGTGCTAGTAGGTCAGGCGGAGCCTACGAGCAGTACTTC. This codes for CSASRSGGAYEQYF.

V and J are TRBV19 and TRBJ2-2; D is unclear. The germline CDR1 and CDR2 sequences are LNHDA and SQIVND (reference sequence). V lost 5 bases, J lost 5 bases, and 9 bases lay in between. CDR3 length: 13 amino acids. CDR3 loop: CASSLTLTGELFF. DNA for the CDR3: TGTGCCAGTAGTTTAACCTTAACCGGGGAGCTGTTTTTT.

This sequence joins TRBV5-1 and TRBJ2-7; D gene unclear. V was clipped by 3 bases and J by 1 base, with 11 bases between them. There are 14 residues in the CDR3. The germline CDR1 and CDR2 sequences are SGHRS and YFSETQ. The CDR3 protein is CASSSNTASYEQYF. The CDR3 DNA reads as TGCGCCAGCAGCTCCAACACAGCATCCTACGAGCAGTACTTC.

The CDR3 is CASSVTSGDIEYEQFF. The CDR3 DNA is TGTGCCAGCAGCGTGACTAGCGGGGACATTGAGTATGAGCAGTTCTTC. The rearrangement joins TRBV7-2 to TRBJ2-1, with TRBD2 identical over 11 bases. Trimming cost V 5 bases and J 8 bases; bases outside gene matches: 11. The CDR3 loop spans 16 amino acids. The V gene's germline CDR1 is SGHTA and CDR2 FQGNSA.

The rearrangement links TRBV7-2 to TRBJ2-2, with no clear D. The V end was cut by 2 bases, the J end by 8 bases, with 9 bases between. This CDR3 region has 13 residues. Germline V gene data show CDR1 as SGHTA and CDR2 as FQGNSA. CDR3 loop: CASSLRMAGELFF. The CDR3 DNA sequence: TGTGCCAGCAGCTTAAGGATGGCGGGGGAGCTGTTTTTT.

The chain joins TRBV7-2 to TRBJ2-1, with 9 bases aligning to TRBD2. CDR3 length equals 14 residues. Unmatched junction bases numbered 4, after V lost 2 bases and J lost 8 bases. The germline CDR1 and CDR2 sequences are SGHTA and FQGNSA. The CDR3 nucleotides read TGTGCCAGCAGCTTATGGGCTAGCGGGGATGAGCAGTTCTTC. It translates to CASSLWASGDEQFF.

The rearrangement joins TRBV12-3 or TRBV12-4 to TRBJ1-1; 11 positions agree with TRBD1. The CDR3 has 16 residues. The junction had 10 bases not matched to a gene; V was cut back by 5 bases and J by 5 bases. The CDR3 sequence is CASSLGQGAVGTEAFF. The CDR3 coding sequence is TGTGCCAGCAGTCTCGGACAGGGGGCGGTTGGGACTGAAGCTTTCTTT.

This clonotype was observed once. The CDR3 DNA is TGCGCCAGCAGCCAAGTGGGAGTTCGGGGTGAAAAACTGTTTTTT. It specifies CASSQVGVRGEKLFF. This chain joins TRBV4-1 and TRBJ1-4; D is unclear. Germline V CDR1 and CDR2: MGHRA, YSYEKL. The CDR3 has 15 residues. V was pared by 1 base and J by 7 bases, with 13 bases between.

The V call is TRBV11-2, the J call TRBJ2-3, with D possibly called TRBD1 or TRBD2 (5 bases each). With 5 bases removed from V and 2 bases from J, the gap between germline ends came to 23 bases. The CDR3 has 18 amino acids. Germline V CDR1 and CDR2: SGHAT, FQNNGV. The CDR3 protein is CASSPFWVRGRFTDTQYF. The CDR3 region has the DNA TGTGCCAGCAGCCCTTTTTGGGTCCGGGGCAGATTCACAGATACGCAGTATTTT.

The J gene is TRBJ2-1, the V gene TRBV9, with TRBD2 as a possible D gene (5 bases). Germline V gene data show CDR1 as SGDLS and CDR2 as YYNGEE. The V end lost 2 bases, the J end lost 4 bases, and 10 bases lay between the germline ends. This CDR3 is 14 amino acids long. This CDR3 reads CASSVRTSYNEQFF. The CDR3 DNA reads as TGTGCCAGCAGCGTCCGGACTTCTTACAATGAGCAGTTCTTC.

This chain links TRBV3-1 with TRBJ2-5; 13 nucleotides match TRBD2. Germline CDR1 reads LGHDT; CDR2 reads YNNKEL (reference sequence). This CDR3 region has 17 residues. Losses at the gene ends were 2 bases for V and 5 bases for J; bases not matched to a gene: 8. The CDR3 DNA sequence: TGTGCCAGCAGCCAAACTAGCGGGGGGGCCGGGGTGGAGACCCAGTACTTC. This translates into CASSQTSGGAGVETQYF.

The chain is built from TRBV14 and TRBJ2-1; 12 bases fit TRBD2. With V trimmed by 0 bases and J by 9 bases, 9 bases remained unmatched. This CDR3 has 17 amino acids. Per the germline V gene, CDR1 is SGHDN and CDR2 is FVKESK. The CDR3 region is CASSQDSTSGRLGEQFF. CDR3 nucleotide sequence: TGTGCCAGCAGCCAAGACTCAACTAGCGGGAGGCTAGGTGAGCAGTTCTTC.

V is TRBV19 and J is TRBJ2-1; 9 nucleotides line up with TRBD2. The V gene end was trimmed by 3 bases and the J gene end by 5 bases; junction bases not matched to a gene: 8. The CDR3 loop spans 16 amino acids. Germline V lookup: CDR1 LNHDA, CDR2 SQIVND (reference sequence). The CDR3 nucleotides read TGTGCCAGTAGTATTCAGCCTAGCGGGGTCCACAATGAGCAGTTCTTC. Encoded protein: CASSIQPSGVHNEQFF. Looking up the rest from reference TRBV19 and TRBJ2-1 gives the full variable domain: DGGITQSPKYLFRKEGQNVTLSCEQNLNHDAMYWYRQDPGQGLRLIYYSQIVNDFQKGDIAEGYSVSREKKESFPLTVTSAQKNPTAFYLCASSIQPSGVHNEQFFGPGTRLTVL.

The V gene is TRBV9, the J gene TRBJ2-3; maybe TRBD1 (6 bases). V lost 3 bases and J lost 9, with 17 bases in between. This CDR3 spans 14 amino acids. Looked up from germline, CDR1 is SGDLS and CDR2 is YYNGEE. CDR3 bases: TGTGCCAGCAGCGCCAGCTCGAACAGGGCCACGCAGTATTTT. Amino acids: CASSASSNRATQYF.

V is TRBV10-3 and J is TRBJ1-6, with TRBD1 as a possible D gene (6 bases). The germline V gene has CDR1 ENHRY and CDR2 SYGVKD. The CDR3 consists of 15 residues. Trimming left V 0 bases short and J 10 bases short, with 13 bases between. The CDR3, as DNA: TGTGCCATCAGTGAGTCAGGGGGGGAAAGGTCACCCCTCCACTTT. Its protein is CAISESGGERSPLHF.